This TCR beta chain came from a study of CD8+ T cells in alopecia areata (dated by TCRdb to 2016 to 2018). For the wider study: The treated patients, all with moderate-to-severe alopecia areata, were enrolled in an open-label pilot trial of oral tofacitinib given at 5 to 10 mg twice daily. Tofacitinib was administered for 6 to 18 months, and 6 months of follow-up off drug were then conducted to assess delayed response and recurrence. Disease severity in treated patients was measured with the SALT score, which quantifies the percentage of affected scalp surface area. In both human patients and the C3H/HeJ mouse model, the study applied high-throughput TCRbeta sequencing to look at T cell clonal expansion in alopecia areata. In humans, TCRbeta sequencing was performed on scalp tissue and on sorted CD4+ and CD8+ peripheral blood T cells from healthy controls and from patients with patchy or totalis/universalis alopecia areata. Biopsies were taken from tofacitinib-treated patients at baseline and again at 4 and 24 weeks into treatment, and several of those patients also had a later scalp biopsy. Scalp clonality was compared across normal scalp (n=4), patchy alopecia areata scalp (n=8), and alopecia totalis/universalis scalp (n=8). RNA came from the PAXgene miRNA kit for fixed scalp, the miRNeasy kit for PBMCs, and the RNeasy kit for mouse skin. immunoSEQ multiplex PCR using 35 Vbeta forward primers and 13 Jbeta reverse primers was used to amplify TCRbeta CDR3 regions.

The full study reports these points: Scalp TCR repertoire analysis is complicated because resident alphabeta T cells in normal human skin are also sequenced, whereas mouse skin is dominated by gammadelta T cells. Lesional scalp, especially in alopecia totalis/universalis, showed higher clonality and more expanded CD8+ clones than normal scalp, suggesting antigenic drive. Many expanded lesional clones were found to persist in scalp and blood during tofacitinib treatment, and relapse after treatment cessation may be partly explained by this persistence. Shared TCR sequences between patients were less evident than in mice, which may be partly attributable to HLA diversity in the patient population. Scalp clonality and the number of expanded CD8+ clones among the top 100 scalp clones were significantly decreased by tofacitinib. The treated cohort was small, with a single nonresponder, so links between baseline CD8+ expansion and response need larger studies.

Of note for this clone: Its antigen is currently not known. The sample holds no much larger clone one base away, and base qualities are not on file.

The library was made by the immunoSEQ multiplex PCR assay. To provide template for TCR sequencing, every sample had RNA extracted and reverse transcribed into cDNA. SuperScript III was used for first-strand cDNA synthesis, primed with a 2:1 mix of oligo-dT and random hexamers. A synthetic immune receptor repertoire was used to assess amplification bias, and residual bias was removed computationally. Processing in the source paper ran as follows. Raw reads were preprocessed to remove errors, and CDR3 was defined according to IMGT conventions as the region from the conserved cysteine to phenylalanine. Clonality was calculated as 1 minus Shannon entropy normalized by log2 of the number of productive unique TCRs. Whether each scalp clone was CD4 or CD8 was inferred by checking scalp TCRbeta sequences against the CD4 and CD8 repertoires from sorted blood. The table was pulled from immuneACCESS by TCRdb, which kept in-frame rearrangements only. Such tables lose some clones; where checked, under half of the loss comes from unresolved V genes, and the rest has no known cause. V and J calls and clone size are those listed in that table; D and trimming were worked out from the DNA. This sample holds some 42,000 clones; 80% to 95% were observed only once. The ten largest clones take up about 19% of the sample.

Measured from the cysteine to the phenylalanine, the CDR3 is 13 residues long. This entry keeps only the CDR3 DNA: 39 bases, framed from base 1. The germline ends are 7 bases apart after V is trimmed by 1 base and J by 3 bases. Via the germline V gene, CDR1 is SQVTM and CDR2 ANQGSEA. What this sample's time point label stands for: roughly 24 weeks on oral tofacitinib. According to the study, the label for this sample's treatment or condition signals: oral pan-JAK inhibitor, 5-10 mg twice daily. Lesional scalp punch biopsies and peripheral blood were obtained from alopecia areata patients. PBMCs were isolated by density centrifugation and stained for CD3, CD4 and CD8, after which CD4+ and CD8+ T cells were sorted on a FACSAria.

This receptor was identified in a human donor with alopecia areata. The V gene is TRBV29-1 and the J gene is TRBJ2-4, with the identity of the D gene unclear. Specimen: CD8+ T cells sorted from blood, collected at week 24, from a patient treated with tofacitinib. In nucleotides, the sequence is TGCAGCGTTGAAGTTGTGGACAAAAACATTCAGTACTTC. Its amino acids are CSVEVVDKNIQYF.